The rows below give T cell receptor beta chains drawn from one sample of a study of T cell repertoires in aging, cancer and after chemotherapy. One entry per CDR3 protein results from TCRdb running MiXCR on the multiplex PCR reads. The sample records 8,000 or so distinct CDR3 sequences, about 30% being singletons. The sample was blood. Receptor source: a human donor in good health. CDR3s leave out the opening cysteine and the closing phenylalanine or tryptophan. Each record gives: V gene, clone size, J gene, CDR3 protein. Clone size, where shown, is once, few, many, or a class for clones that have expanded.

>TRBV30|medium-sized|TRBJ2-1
AWSVTAGYDEQF
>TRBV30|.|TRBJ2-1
ACSRDRGYNEQF
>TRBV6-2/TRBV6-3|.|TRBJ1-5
ASSYSGGRQPQH
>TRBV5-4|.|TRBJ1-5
ASSIGQGGQPQH
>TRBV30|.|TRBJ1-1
AWSTTIGLMNTEAF
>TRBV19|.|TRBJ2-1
ASGGISGSYNEQF
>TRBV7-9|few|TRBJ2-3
ASRPGLSYTDTQY
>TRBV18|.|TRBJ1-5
ASSPRDGGGYSNQPQH
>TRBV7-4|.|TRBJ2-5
ASSPPFRRGETQY
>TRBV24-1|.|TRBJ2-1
ATSDPGASSYNEQF
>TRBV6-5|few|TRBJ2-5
ASSLGGLEHRN
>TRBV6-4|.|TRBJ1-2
ASSDSTGSLGYT
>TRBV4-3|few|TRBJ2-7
ASSQDVSAGEQY
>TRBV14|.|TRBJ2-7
ASSPRLAGGLYEQY
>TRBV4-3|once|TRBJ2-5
ASSPRVAGSQETQY
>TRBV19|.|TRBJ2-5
ASSPGLAGEYQETQY
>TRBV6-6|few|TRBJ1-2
ASSYYRANYGYT
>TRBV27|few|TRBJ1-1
ASSSFAPGRIGITEAF
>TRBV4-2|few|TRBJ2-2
ASSQGLAGSLGGELF
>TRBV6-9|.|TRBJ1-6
ARRRQERNSPLH
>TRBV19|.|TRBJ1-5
ASTPTQGGRGRSQPQH
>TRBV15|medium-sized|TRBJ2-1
ATSRDRGSSYNEQF
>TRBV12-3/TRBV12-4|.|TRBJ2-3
ASRGRWGGTDTQY
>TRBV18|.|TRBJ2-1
ASSLTGREQF
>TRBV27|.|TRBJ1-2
ASSSRQAYYGYT
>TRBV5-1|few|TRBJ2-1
ASSVALGGSYNEQF
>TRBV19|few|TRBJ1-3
ASSIRENTIY
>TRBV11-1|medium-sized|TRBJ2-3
ASSLPAGAHPQY
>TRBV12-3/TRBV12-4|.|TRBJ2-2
ASSFSTNRVPGELF
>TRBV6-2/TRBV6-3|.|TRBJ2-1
ASSTGLANNEQF